This is a list of T cell receptor beta chains from one sample in a study of blood T cell repertoires in COVID-19. Using immunoSEQ multiplex PCR, the repertoire was profiled, and TCRdb retains in-frame clones only, with some absent. The sample includes a few hundred thousand clones, approximately 85% seen only once; the top ten take approximately 7.5%. Material for sequencing was peripheral blood. The origin of the receptors is a human donor in a cohort sampled during active COVID-19. Both conserved end residues are part of each CDR3. The order of the fields is V gene, D gene, clone size, J gene, CDR3 protein, CDR3 DNA. A D gene is named only where the DNA matches it firmly. The listing skips clone size in some rows; elsewhere it reads once, few, many or a size class.

V: TRBV29-1; D: NA; size: NA; J: TRBJ1-1; CDR3: CSPPTVSNTEAFF; DNA: TGCAGCCCACCGACAGTCTCGAACACTGAAGCTTTCTTT
V: TRBV5-1; D: TRBD1; size: NA; J: TRBJ1-4; CDR3: CASSPGQATNEKLFF; DNA: TGCGCCAGCAGCCCTGGACAGGCAACTAATGAAAAACTGTTTTTT
V: TRBV3-1/TRBV3-2; D: NA; size: NA; J: TRBJ2-7; CDR3: CASSHRASGASEQYF; DNA: TGTGCCAGCAGTCACAGGGCCAGCGGGGCGTCCGAGCAGTACTTC
V: TRBV7-9; D: NA; size: NA; J: TRBJ1-2; CDR3: CASRGRGELGYTF; DNA: TGTGCCAGCAGAGGCCGGGGTGAACTCGGCTACACCTTC
V: TRBV7-9; D: NA; size: NA; J: TRBJ1-6; CDR3: CASSLILDNSPLHF; DNA: TGTGCCAGCAGCCTTATTTTAGATAATTCACCCCTCCACTTT
V: TRBV3-1/TRBV3-2; D: NA; size: NA; J: TRBJ2-7; CDR3: CASRGGYEQYF; DNA: TGTGCCAGCAGGGGAGGTTACGAGCAGTACTTC
V: TRBV6-5; D: NA; size: NA; J: TRBJ1-1; CDR3: CASSYMGASFF; DNA: TGTGCCAGCAGTTATATGGGGGCATCTTTCTTT
V: TRBV3-1/TRBV3-2; D: TRBD2; size: NA; J: TRBJ2-5; CDR3: CASSQASGGLETQYF; DNA: TGTGCCAGCAGCCAAGCTAGCGGGGGGTTAGAGACCCAGTACTTC
V: TRBV11-2; D: NA; size: NA; J: TRBJ2-2; CDR3: CASSLDRLPGELFF; DNA: TGTGCCAGCAGCTTAGATAGACTACCCGGGGAGCTGTTTTTT
V: TRBV4-1; D: TRBD2; size: few; J: TRBJ2-7; CDR3: CASSSYRSGGIEEQYF; DNA: TGCGCCAGCAGCTCTTACCGTAGCGGGGGTATAGAGGAGCAGTACTTC
V: TRBV30; D: NA; size: NA; J: TRBJ1-2; CDR3: CAWSVDSGNYGYTF; DNA: TGTGCCTGGAGTGTAGACTCTGGAAACTATGGCTACACCTTC
V: TRBV18; D: TRBD2; size: NA; J: TRBJ2-5; CDR3: CASSPVTGTSTKGMSETQYF; DNA: TGTGCCAGCTCACCTGTGACCGGGACTAGCACCAAGGGTATGAGTGAGACCCAGTACTTC
V: TRBV12-5; D: NA; size: NA; J: TRBJ1-1; CDR3: CASGLGQRPEAFF; DNA: TGTGCTAGTGGTTTGGGACAGCGACCTGAAGCTTTCTTT
V: TRBV19; D: TRBD2; size: NA; J: TRBJ2-5; CDR3: CASASRGAEETQYF; DNA: TGTGCCAGTGCCTCGCGGGGGGCGGAAGAGACCCAGTACTTC
V: TRBV10-3; D: NA; size: many; J: TRBJ1-3; CDR3: CAISRQMSSGNTIYF; DNA: TGTGCCATCAGCCGACAGATGTCCTCTGGAAACACCATATATTTT
V: TRBV13; D: NA; size: once; J: TRBJ2-1; CDR3: CASSSDSYNEQFF; DNA: TGTGCCAGCAGCTCCGACAGTTACAATGAGCAGTTCTTC
V: TRBV9; D: NA; size: few; J: TRBJ1-3; CDR3: CASSTQGGAGNTIYF; DNA: TGTGCCAGCAGCACCCAAGGAGGGGCTGGAAACACCATATATTTT
V: TRBV7-2; D: TRBD2; size: NA; J: TRBJ2-3; CDR3: CASSSLAGRTDTQYF; DNA: TGTGCCAGCAGCTCGCTAGCGGGGCGAACAGATACGCAGTATTTT
V: TRBV24-1; D: TRBD2; size: once; J: TRBJ2-1; CDR3: CATSDRKSGGSYNEQFF; DNA: TGTGCCACCAGTGATAGGAAGTCGGGGGGGTCCTACAATGAGCAGTTCTTC
V: TRBV7-2; D: NA; size: NA; J: TRBJ2-5; CDR3: CASSLVGGETQYF; DNA: TGTGCCAGCAGCTTAGTCGGGGGTGAGACCCAGTACTTC
V: TRBV6-5; D: NA; size: NA; J: TRBJ2-7; CDR3: CASSYEGSAYEQYF; DNA: TGTGCCAGCAGTTACGAGGGATCAGCCTACGAGCAGTACTTC
V: TRBV19; D: NA; size: NA; J: TRBJ2-4; CDR3: CASSRGEAKNIQYF; DNA: TGTGCCAGTAGTAGGGGGGAGGCCAAAAACATTCAGTACTTC
V: TRBV7-2; D: TRBD1; size: once; J: TRBJ1-6; CDR3: CASSLLRDRSSPLHF; DNA: TGTGCCAGCAGCTTACTCAGGGACAGAAGTTCACCCCTCCACTTT
V: TRBV7-3; D: TRBD1; size: NA; J: TRBJ1-6; CDR3: CASSLRGQENSPLHF; DNA: TGTGCCAGCAGCTTAAGGGGACAGGAGAATTCACCCCTCCACTTT
V: TRBV10-2; D: NA; size: NA; J: TRBJ1-6; CDR3: CASSDQGSIYNSPLHF; DNA: TGCGCCAGCAGTGATCAGGGCTCCATATATAATTCACCCCTCCACTTT
V: TRBV30; D: TRBD1; size: NA; J: TRBJ2-1; CDR3: CAWTMGQGFNEQFF; DNA: TGTGCCTGGACGATGGGACAGGGGTTCAATGAGCAGTTCTTC
V: TRBV6-5; D: NA; size: NA; J: TRBJ1-1; CDR3: CASSYGRSTEAFF; DNA: TGTGCCAGCAGTTACGGCAGATCCACTGAAGCTTTCTTT
V: TRBV3-1/TRBV3-2; D: NA; size: NA; J: TRBJ2-5; CDR3: CASSRTRQETQYF; DNA: TGTGCCAGCAGCCGCACTCGCCAAGAGACCCAGTACTTC
V: TRBV5-6; D: TRBD1; size: NA; J: TRBJ1-2; CDR3: CASSLTGQSNYGYTF; DNA: TGTGCCAGCAGCTTGACGGGACAGTCGAACTATGGCTACACCTTC
V: TRBV6-5; D: NA; size: NA; J: TRBJ1-2; CDR3: CASSYRGSSYGYTF; DNA: TGTGCCAGCAGTTACAGGGGGTCCTCCTATGGCTACACCTTC
V: TRBV6-6; D: TRBD1; size: NA; J: TRBJ2-1; CDR3: CASSPRDSHNEQFF; DNA: TGTGCCAGCAGTCCCCGGGACAGTCACAATGAGCAGTTCTTC
V: TRBV6-4; D: NA; size: NA; J: TRBJ1-2; CDR3: CASTSRDTRPYGYTF; DNA: TGTGCCAGCACAAGCCGGGACACTAGACCATATGGCTACACCTTC
V: TRBV6-5; D: NA; size: NA; J: TRBJ1-1; CDR3: CASRARQQNTEAFF; DNA: TGTGCCAGCAGGGCCAGACAGCAGAACACTGAAGCTTTCTTT
V: TRBV11-3; D: NA; size: NA; J: TRBJ2-2; CDR3: CASSLVTGDRGGELFF; DNA: TGTGCCAGCAGCTTAGTTACGGGGGATCGCGGCGGGGAGCTGTTTTTT
V: TRBV11-2; D: NA; size: NA; J: TRBJ1-1; CDR3: CASSLITMNTEAFF; DNA: TGTGCCAGCAGCTTAATCACTATGAACACTGAAGCTTTCTTT
V: TRBV7-2; D: NA; size: NA; J: TRBJ2-1; CDR3: CASSLEQGDEQFF; DNA: TGTGCCAGCAGCTTAGAGCAGGGCGATGAGCAGTTCTTC
V: TRBV28; D: TRBD1; size: NA; J: TRBJ1-1; CDR3: CASTTGFTEAFF; DNA: TGTGCCAGCACGACAGGGTTCACTGAAGCTTTCTTT
V: TRBV18; D: NA; size: once; J: TRBJ1-1; CDR3: CASSPGGRSTEAFF; DNA: TGTGCCAGCTCACCGGGGGGTCGGAGCACTGAAGCTTTCTTT
V: TRBV11-3; D: NA; size: NA; J: TRBJ2-2; CDR3: CASSLDHGGTGELFF; DNA: TGTGCCAGCAGCTTAGATCACGGAGGGACCGGGGAGCTGTTTTTT
V: TRBV12-5; D: NA; size: NA; J: TRBJ2-7; CDR3: CASGLVTGTYEQYF; DNA: TGTGCTAGTGGTTTGGTAACAGGGACCTACGAGCAGTACTTC
V: TRBV19; D: NA; size: NA; J: TRBJ1-5; CDR3: CASSGVNQPQHF; DNA: TGTGCCAGCTCAGGGGTAAATCAGCCCCAGCATTTT
V: TRBV9; D: TRBD1; size: NA; J: TRBJ1-1; CDR3: CASRGRGREAFF; DNA: TGTGCCAGCAGGGGTAGGGGGCGTGAAGCTTTCTTT